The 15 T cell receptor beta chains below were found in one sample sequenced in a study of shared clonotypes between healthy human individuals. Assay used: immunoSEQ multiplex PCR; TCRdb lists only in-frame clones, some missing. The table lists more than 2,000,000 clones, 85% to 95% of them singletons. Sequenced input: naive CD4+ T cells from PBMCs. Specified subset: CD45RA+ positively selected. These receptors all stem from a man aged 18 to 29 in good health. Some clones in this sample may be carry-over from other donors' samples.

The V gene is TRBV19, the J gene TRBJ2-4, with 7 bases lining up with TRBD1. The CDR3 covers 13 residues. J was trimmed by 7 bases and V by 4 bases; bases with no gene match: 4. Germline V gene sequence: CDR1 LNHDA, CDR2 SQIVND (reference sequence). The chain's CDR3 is CASSSDRVNIQYF. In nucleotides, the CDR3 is TGTGCCAGTAGTAGTGACAGGGTTAACATTCAGTACTTC.

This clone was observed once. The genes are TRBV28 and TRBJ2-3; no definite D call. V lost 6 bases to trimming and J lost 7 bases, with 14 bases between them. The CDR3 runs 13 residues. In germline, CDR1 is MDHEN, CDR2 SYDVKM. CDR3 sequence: CASSPPPTYTQYF. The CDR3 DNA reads TGTGCCAGCAGCCCACCCCCTACATATACGCAGTATTTT.

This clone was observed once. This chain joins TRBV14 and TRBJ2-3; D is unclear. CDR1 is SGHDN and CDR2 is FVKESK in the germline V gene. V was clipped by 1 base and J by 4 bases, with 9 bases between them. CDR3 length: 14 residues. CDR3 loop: CASSQVRSPDTQYF. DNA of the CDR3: TGTGCCAGCAGCCAAGTGAGGAGTCCAGATACGCAGTATTTT. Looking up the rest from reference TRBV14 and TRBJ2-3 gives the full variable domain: EAGVTQFPSHSVIEKGQTVTLRCDPISGHDNLYWYRRVMGKEIKFLLHFVKESKQDESGMPNNRFLAERTGGTYSTLKVQPAELEDSGVYFCASSQVRSPDTQYFGPGTRLTVL.

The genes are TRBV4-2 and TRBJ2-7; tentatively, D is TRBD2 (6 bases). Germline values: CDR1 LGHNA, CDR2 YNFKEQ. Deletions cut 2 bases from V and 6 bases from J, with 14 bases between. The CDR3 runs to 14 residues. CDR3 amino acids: CASSQNPAEGEQYF. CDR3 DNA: TGTGCCAGCAGCCAAAACCCCGCGGAGGGCGAGCAGTACTTC.

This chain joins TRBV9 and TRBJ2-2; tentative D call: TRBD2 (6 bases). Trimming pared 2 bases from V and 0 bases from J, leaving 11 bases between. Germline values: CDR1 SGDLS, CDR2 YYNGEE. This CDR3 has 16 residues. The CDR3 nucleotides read TGTGCCAGCAGCGTGATGGTAGCGGCGAACACCGGGGAGCTGTTTTTT. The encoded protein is CASSVMVAANTGELFF.

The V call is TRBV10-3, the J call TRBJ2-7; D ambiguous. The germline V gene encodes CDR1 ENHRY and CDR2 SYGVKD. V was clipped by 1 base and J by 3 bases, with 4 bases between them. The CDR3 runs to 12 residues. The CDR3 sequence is CAISEFYYEQYF. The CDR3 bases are TGTGCCATCAGTGAGTTTTACTACGAGCAGTACTTC.

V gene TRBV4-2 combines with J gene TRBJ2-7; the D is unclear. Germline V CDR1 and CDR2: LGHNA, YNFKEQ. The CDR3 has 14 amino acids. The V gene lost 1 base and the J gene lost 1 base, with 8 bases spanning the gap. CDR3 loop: CASSQALPSYEQYF. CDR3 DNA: TGTGCCAGCAGCCAAGCTCTCCCTTCCTACGAGCAGTACTTC.

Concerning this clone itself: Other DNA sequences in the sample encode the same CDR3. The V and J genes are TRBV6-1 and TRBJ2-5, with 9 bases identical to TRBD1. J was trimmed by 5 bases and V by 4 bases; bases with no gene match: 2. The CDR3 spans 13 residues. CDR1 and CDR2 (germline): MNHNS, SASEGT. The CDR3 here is CASSGGQGETQYF. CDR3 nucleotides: TGTGCCAGCAGTGGAGGACAGGGGGAGACCCAGTACTTC.

CDR3 sequence (DNA): TGTGCCAGCAGCGTCGTGGGGCAGCGAGCCTACGAGCAGTACTTC. It encodes CASSVVGQRAYEQYF. The V call is TRBV21-1, the J call TRBJ2-7; the listed D gene, TRBD1, was not tested against the DNA. TRBV21-1 is a listed pseudogene. The CDR3 runs 15 residues.

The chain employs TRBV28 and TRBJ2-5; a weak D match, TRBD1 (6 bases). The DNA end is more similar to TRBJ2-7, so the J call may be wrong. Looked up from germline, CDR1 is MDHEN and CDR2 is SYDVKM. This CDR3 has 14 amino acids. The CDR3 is CASTKAGRGYEQYF. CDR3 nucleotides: TGTGCCAGCACCAAGGCCGGCAGGGGCTACGAGCAGTACTTC.

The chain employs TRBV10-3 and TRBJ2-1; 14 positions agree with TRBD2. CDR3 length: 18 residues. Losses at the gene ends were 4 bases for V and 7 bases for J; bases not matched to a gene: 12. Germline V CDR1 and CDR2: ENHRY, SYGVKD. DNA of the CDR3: TGTGCCATCAGTGGGCGGGAGTTCGGGACTAGCGGGAGAAATGAGCAGTTCTTC. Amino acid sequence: CAISGREFGTSGRNEQFF.

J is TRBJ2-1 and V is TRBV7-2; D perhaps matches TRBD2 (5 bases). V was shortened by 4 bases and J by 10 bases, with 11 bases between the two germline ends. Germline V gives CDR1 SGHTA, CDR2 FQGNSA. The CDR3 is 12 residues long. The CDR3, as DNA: TGTGCCAGCAGCTCAAGCGGCATGGAGCAGTTCTTC. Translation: CASSSSGMEQFF.

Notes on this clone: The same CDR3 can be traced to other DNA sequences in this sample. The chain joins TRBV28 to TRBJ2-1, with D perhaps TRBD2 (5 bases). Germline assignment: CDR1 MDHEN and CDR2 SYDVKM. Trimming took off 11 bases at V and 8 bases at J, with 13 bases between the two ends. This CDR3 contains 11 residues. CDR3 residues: CASTSRDEQFF. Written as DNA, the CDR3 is TGTGCCTCCACTAGTAGGGATGAGCAGTTCTTC.

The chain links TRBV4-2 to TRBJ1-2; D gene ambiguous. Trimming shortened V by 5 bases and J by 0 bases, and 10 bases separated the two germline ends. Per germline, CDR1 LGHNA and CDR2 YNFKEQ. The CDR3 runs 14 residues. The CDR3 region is CASSIVSSNYGYTF. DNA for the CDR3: TGTGCCAGCAGCATAGTATCGTCTAACTATGGCTACACCTTC.

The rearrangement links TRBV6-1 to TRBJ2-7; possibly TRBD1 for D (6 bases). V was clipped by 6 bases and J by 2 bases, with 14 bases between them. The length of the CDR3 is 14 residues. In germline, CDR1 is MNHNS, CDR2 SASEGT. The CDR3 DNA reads TGTGCCAGCAGGGGCGACAGGTGGCCCTACGAGCAGTACTTC. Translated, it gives CASRGDRWPYEQYF.